This T cell receptor beta chain was identified in a study of control samples from healthy donors and cancer patients. Sequencing was performed with immunoSEQ multiplex PCR; in TCRdb, only in-frame clones are kept and a portion is missing. The data hold approximately 130,000 clones, with 87% observed a single time. V lost 3 bases and J 11 bases, leaving 16 bases between the germline ends. The CDR3 runs to 13 residues. Germline loops: CDR1 MNHEY, CDR2 SMNVEV (reference sequence). This receptor was taken from a man in his sixties in good health. Sample: blood. V and J are TRBV27 and TRBJ1-2; D remains ambiguous. This CDR3 is CASSFQPDGVYTF. CDR3 DNA: TGTGCCAGCAGTTTCCAACCGGACGGGGTATACACCTTC.